One sample yielded the 21 T cell receptor beta chains listed below, sequenced in a study of T cell repertoires in ileal Crohn's disease. Produced via immunoSEQ multiplex PCR; TCRdb's table is partial and in-frame only. Seen here are roughly 6,000 clones, roughly 80% observed once, and the top ten hold 16%. Specimen: ileal tissue. The receptor source for this set is an adult with Crohn's disease.

This rearrangement joins TRBV29-1 to TRBJ2-5, with D perhaps matching TRBD1 (6 bases). The germline CDR1 and CDR2 sequences are SQVTM and ANQGSEA. Trimming cost V 1 base and J 4 bases, with 10 bases left between them. CDR3 length equals 13 residues. CDR3 coding DNA: TGCAGCGTTGAAGGACAGGTACCAGAGACCCAGTACTTC. Amino acids: CSVEGQVPETQYF.

A few counts support this clone. This chain connects TRBV7-8 to TRBJ2-7; 9 bases line up with TRBD2. V trimming: 0 bases; J trimming: 3 bases; junction bases outside the gene matches: 3. CDR1 is SGHVS, CDR2 FQNEAQ, per germline. This CDR3 comprises 15 residues. CDR3 coding DNA: TGTGCCAGCAGCTTAGCGGTAGCGGGAGTCTACGAGCAGTACTTC. Protein product: CASSLAVAGVYEQYF.

This clone came up once. The V gene is TRBV28, the J gene TRBJ2-7; 8 nucleotides match TRBD2. This CDR3 contains 13 residues. CDR1 is MDHEN, CDR2 SYDVKM, per germline. V shed 6 bases and J 3 bases; nucleotides not matched to a gene: 4. As DNA, the CDR3 is TGTGCCAGCAGGGGAAGCGGGGGCTACGAGCAGTACTTC. Translating it yields CASRGSGGYEQYF.

This chain joins TRBV4-1 and TRBJ1-1; D gene ambiguous. The CDR3 is 14 amino acids. Germline CDR1 MGHRA, CDR2 YSYEKL. The V and J ends lost 0 bases and 5 bases respectively, with 10 bases between them. This chain's CDR3 is CASSQEVTVTEAFF. The CDR3 bases are TGCGCCAGCAGCCAAGAGGTAACAGTGACTGAAGCTTTCTTT.

This chain connects TRBV11-2 to TRBJ2-1; TRBD2 matches at 11 bases. Losses at the gene ends were 1 base for V and 8 bases for J; bases not matched to a gene: 7. The V gene's germline CDR1 is SGHAT and CDR2 FQNNGV. The CDR3 has 16 residues. The CDR3 loop reads CASSLGGLAGLDEQFF. CDR3 DNA: TGTGCCAGCAGCTTAGGTGGACTAGCGGGTCTAGATGAGCAGTTCTTC.

This chain uses TRBV11-2 with TRBJ2-5; no clear D gene. Germline V gives CDR1 SGHAT, CDR2 FQNNGV. CDR3 length equals 16 residues. V lost 3 bases and J lost 0, with 14 bases in between. CDR3 in amino acids: CASSFTQRLYQETQYF. CDR3 sequence (DNA): TGTGCCAGCAGCTTTACGCAGCGCCTATACCAAGAGACCCAGTACTTC.

This sequence joins TRBV6-5 and TRBJ1-1; possible D gene TRBD1, 5 bases. The CDR3 contains 14 residues. Germline CDR1 MNHEY, CDR2 SVGAGI. The V end was cut by 6 bases, the J end by 0 bases, with 11 bases between. CDR3 bases: TGTGCCAGCAGCCCAGACAGTCTGAACACTGAAGCTTTCTTT. It translates to CASSPDSLNTEAFF.

This rearrangement joins TRBV6-1 to TRBJ1-1; 7 bases map to TRBD1. Germline trimming cut 4 bases from V and 0 bases from J; bases unmatched to any gene: 2. CDR3 length: 14 residues. CDR1 and CDR2 from the germline V gene are MNHNS and SASEGT. The CDR3 DNA is TGTGCCAGCAGTGTGGACAGGCTGAACACTGAAGCTTTCTTT. Translating it yields CASSVDRLNTEAFF.

The chain employs TRBV7-8 and TRBJ2-2; D is uncertain. The CDR3 consists of 15 residues. Trimming removed 1 base from V and 4 bases from J, with 10 bases in between. Per the germline V gene, CDR1 is SGHVS and CDR2 is FQNEAQ. CDR3 amino acids: CASSLVPGSTGELFF. For the CDR3, the DNA is TGTGCCAGCAGCTTAGTGCCAGGAAGCACCGGGGAGCTGTTTTTT.

For the CDR3, the DNA is TGTGCCAGCAGCTTAGTTCTTTCCTACAATGAGCAGTTCTTC. This gives the protein CASSLVLSYNEQFF. This rearrangement joins TRBV7-2 to TRBJ2-1, with D unclear. V lost 1 base, J lost 1 base, and 5 bases lay in between. Germline lookup yields CDR1 SGHTA and CDR2 FQGNSA. The CDR3 runs to 14 residues.

The J gene is TRBJ2-2, the V gene TRBV29-1; perhaps TRBD2 as D (6 bases). Trimming stripped 5 bases from V and 1 base from J, with 11 bases between. The germline gives CDR1 SQVTM, CDR2 ANQGSEA. CDR3 length: 14 residues. This CDR3 is CSVRVGRNTGELFF. CDR3 DNA: TGCAGCGTTAGGGTCGGGAGGAACACCGGGGAGCTGTTTTTT.

This clone was detected a few times. V and J are TRBV5-1 and TRBJ2-1; tentatively, D is TRBD2 (5 bases). CDR1 and CDR2 (germline): SGHRS, YFSETQ. Trimming removed 1 base at V and 0 bases at J, with 11 bases between. The CDR3 spans 16 residues. CDR3: CASSLRSASSYNEQFF. As DNA, the CDR3 is TGCGCCAGCAGCTTGCGTAGCGCTAGCTCCTACAATGAGCAGTTCTTC.

The chain's CDR3 is CASRGFGGSGDTQYF. The CDR3, as DNA: TGTGCCAGCAGGGGGTTTGGCGGGAGTGGCGATACGCAGTATTTT. The V call is TRBV6-1, the J call TRBJ2-3; TRBD2 matches 7 bases. V shed 6 bases and J 6 bases; nucleotides not matched to a gene: 12. The CDR3 spans 15 residues. CDR1 and CDR2 from the germline V gene are MNHNS and SASEGT.

Only one count was recorded for this clone. The chain uses TRBV5-4 and TRBJ1-2; weak D call: TRBD1 (5 bases). Germline loops: CDR1 SGHNT, CDR2 YYREEE (reference sequence). The V end was cut by 2 bases, the J end by 8 bases, with 16 bases between. The CDR3 spans 14 residues. In nucleotides, the CDR3 is TGTGCCAGCAGCTTTCGGTCGGGGGAGGGCGGCTACACCTTC. Encoded protein: CASSFRSGEGGYTF.

This chain joins TRBV5-1 and TRBJ1-4; a weak D match, TRBD1 (5 bases). Germline V gene data show CDR1 as SGHRS and CDR2 as YFSETQ. The CDR3 contains 15 residues. Trimming cost V 4 bases and J 3 bases, with 13 bases left between them. The CDR3 nucleotides read TGCGCCAGCAGCCTATCAGGGCCGGCTAATGAAAAACTGTTTTTT. It encodes CASSLSGPANEKLFF. Full variable domain (outside the CDR3, taken from reference TRBV5-1 and TRBJ1-4): KAGVTQTPRYLIKTRGQQVTLSCSPISGHRSVSWYQQTPGQGLQFLFEYFSETQRNKGNFPGRFSGRQFSNSRSEMNVSTLELGDSALYLCASSLSGPANEKLFFGSGTQLSVL.

This rearrangement joins TRBV5-4 to TRBJ2-4; tentatively, D is TRBD2 (5 bases). The germline V and J ends were trimmed by 2 bases and 8 bases, with 8 bases remaining between them. This CDR3 is 12 amino acids long. CDR1 and CDR2 from the germline V gene are SGHNT and YYREEE (reference sequence). The DNA of the CDR3 is TGTGCCAGCAGCTTACCCGGGGACATTCAGTACTTC. Translation: CASSLPGDIQYF.

This chain uses TRBV6-6 with TRBJ2-2; the D gene is possibly TRBD2 (5 bases). The CDR3 covers 12 residues. Germline V CDR1 and CDR2: MNHNY, SVGAGI (reference sequence). Trimming removed 4 bases from V and 9 bases from J, with 9 bases in between. The CDR3, as DNA: TGTGCCAGCAGTTCCGAGGGCAGGGAGCTGTTTTTT. Residues: CASSSEGRELFF.

In its sample, this clone was seen once. This chain uses TRBV13 with TRBJ1-2, with D possibly TRBD1 on 5 matching bases. Trimming stripped 5 bases from V and 8 bases from J, with 27 bases between. The CDR3 sequence is 17 residues long. The germline V gene encodes CDR1 PRHDT and CDR2 FYEKMQ (reference sequence). This CDR3 is CASSVWGGVLLGEGYTF. CDR3 nucleotide sequence: TGTGCCAGCAGCGTATGGGGAGGGGTCCTACTGGGAGAAGGCTACACCTTC.

This clone has more than one count but fewer than ten. The rearrangement joins TRBV29-1 to TRBJ1-1; D ambiguous. Trimming removed 4 bases from V and 3 bases from J, with 6 bases in between. Germline lookup yields CDR1 SQVTM and CDR2 ANQGSEA. CDR3 size: 11 residues. CDR3: CSVGAHTEAFF. In DNA, the CDR3 is TGCAGCGTTGGGGCTCACACTGAAGCTTTCTTT.

The chain has TRBV5-1 and TRBJ2-1; 10 bases fit TRBD2. Germline trimming cut 0 bases from V and 5 bases from J; bases unmatched to any gene: 11. Per the germline V gene, CDR1 is SGHRS and CDR2 is YFSETQ. The CDR3 is made up of 18 amino acids. The CDR3 loop is CASSLVLGLAGVHNEQFF. CDR3 sequence (DNA): TGCGCCAGCAGCTTGGTACTGGGGCTAGCGGGAGTCCACAATGAGCAGTTCTTC.

This clone occurred a few times. This rearrangement joins TRBV28 to TRBJ2-3; TRBD1 is a possible D gene (5 bases). The germline V gene encodes CDR1 MDHEN and CDR2 SYDVKM. The CDR3 covers 15 residues. Trimming cost V 11 bases and J 2 bases, with 20 bases left between them. This CDR3 reads CARPRQQRVTDTQYF. The CDR3 coding sequence is TGTGCCCGGCCACGACAGCAAAGAGTCACAGATACGCAGTATTTT. Looking up the rest from reference TRBV28 and TRBJ2-3 gives the full variable domain: DVKVTQSSRYLVKRTGEKVFLECVQDMDHENMFWYRQDPGLGLRLIYFSYDVKMKEKGDIPEGYSVSREKKERFSLILESASTNQTSMYLCARPRQQRVTDTQYFGPGTRLTVL.